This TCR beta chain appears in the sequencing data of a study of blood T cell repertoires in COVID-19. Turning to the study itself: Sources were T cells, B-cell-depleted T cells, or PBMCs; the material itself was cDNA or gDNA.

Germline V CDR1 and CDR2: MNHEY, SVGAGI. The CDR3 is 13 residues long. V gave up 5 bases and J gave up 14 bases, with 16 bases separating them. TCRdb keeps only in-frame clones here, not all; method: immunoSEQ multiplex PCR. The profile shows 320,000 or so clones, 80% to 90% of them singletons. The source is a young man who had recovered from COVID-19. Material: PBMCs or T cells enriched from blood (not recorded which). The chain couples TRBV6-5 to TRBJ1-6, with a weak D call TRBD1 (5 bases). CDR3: CASSPGGVEALHF. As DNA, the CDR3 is TGTGCCAGCAGTCCCGGGGGGGTGGAGGCCCTCCACTTT.